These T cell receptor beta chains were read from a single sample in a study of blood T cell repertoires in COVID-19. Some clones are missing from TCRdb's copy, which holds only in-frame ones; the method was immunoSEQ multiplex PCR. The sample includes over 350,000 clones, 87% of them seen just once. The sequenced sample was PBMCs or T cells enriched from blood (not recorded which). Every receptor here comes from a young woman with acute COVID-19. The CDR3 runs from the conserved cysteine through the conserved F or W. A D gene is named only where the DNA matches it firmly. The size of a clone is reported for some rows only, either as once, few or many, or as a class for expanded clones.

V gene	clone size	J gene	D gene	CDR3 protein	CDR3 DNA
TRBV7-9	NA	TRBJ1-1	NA	CASSLEGAYAFF	TGTGCCAGCAGCTTAGAAGGGGCGTACGCTTTCTTT
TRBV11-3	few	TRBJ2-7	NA	CASAGCRNGHEQYF	TGTGCCAGCGCGGGGTGCAGGAACGGTCACGAGCAGTACTTC
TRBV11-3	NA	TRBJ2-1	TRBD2	CASSIRAGSNSYNEQFF	TGTGCCAGCAGCATAAGAGCGGGGAGCAACTCCTACAATGAGCAGTTCTTC
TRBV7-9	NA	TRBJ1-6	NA	CASSIRDSNSPLHF	TGTGCCAGCAGCATCCGGGACTCAAATTCACCCCTCCACTTT
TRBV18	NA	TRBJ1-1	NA	CASSPPTGNTEAFF	TGTGCCAGCTCACCACCGACTGGAAACACTGAAGCTTTCTTT
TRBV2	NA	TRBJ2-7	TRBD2	CASRVAGGTYEQYF	TGTGCCAGCAGGGTAGCGGGGGGAACCTACGAGCAGTACTTC
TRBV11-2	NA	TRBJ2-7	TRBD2	CASSSGAGGISEQYF	TGTGCCAGCAGCTCGGGGGCGGGAGGAATTTCCGAGCAGTACTTC
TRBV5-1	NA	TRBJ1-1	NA	CASSLGGNTEAFF	TGCGCCAGCAGCTTAGGCGGGAACACTGAAGCTTTCTTT
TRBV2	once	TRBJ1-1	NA	CASSRTGPNTEAFF	TGTGCCAGCAGCAGAACAGGGCCCAACACTGAAGCTTTCTTT
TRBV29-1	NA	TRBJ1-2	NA	CSVGRRGGGYTF	TGCAGCGTTGGGAGAAGGGGAGGCGGCTACACCTTC
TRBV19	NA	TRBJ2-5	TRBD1	CATRRDRYQETQYF	TGTGCCACCCGGCGGGACAGGTACCAAGAGACCCAGTACTTC
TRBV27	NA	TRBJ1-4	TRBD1	CASSLTGGLEKLFF	TGTGCCAGCAGTTTAACAGGGGGTTTGGAAAAACTGTTTTTT
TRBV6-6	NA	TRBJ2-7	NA	CASGLEENGGEQYF	TGTGCCAGTGGCCTGGAGGAGAACGGGGGCGAGCAGTACTTC
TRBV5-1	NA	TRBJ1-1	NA	CASSLTPGDTEAFF	TGCGCCAGCAGCTTAACACCAGGGGACACTGAAGCTTTCTTT
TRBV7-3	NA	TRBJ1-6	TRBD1	CASSLQGDSYNSPLHF	TGTGCCAGCAGCTTGCAGGGGGACTCCTATAATTCACCCCTCCACTTT
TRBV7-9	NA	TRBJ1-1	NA	CASSLASGPSAEAFF	TGTGCCAGCAGCCTAGCCTCAGGCCCTTCGGCTGAAGCTTTCTTT
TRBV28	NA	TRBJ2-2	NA	CASSLQELNTGELFF	TGTGCCAGCAGCCTACAGGAATTAAACACCGGGGAGCTGTTTTTT
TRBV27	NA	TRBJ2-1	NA	CASSLFARGLYDEQFF	TGTGCCAGCAGTTTATTTGCCCGGGGTCTTTATGATGAGCAGTTCTTC
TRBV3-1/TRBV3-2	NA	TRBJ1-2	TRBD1	CASSQGTGVRAYGYTF	TGTGCCAGCAGCCAAGGGACAGGGGTTAGGGCCTATGGCTACACCTTC
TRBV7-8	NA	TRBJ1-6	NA	CASSAEVGSSYNSPLHF	TGTGCCAGCAGCGCCGAAGTGGGGAGCTCCTATAATTCACCCCTCCACTTT
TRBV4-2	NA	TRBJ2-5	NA	CASSQDRSRSETQYF	TGTGCCAGCAGCCAAGATCGGTCTAGGTCTGAGACCCAGTACTTC
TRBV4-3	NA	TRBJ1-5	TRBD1	CASSHGGGAGNQPQHF	TGCGCCAGCAGCCACGGAGGGGGCGCGGGCAATCAGCCCCAGCATTTT
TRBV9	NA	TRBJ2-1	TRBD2	CASSVRLAGVDEQFF	TGTGCCAGCAGCGTTAGACTAGCGGGAGTCGATGAGCAGTTCTTC
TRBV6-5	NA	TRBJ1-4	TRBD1	CASEGQGALFF	TGTGCCAGCGAGGGGCAGGGGGCACTGTTTTTT
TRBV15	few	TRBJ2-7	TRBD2	CATSNRAGGPYEQYF	TGTGCCACCAGCAATAGAGCGGGGGGGCCCTACGAGCAGTACTTC
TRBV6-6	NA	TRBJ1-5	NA	CASGAGDQPQHF	TGTGCCAGCGGAGCGGGGGATCAGCCCCAGCATTTT
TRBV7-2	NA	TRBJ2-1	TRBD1	CASSLGTGFGMNEQFF	TGTGCCAGCAGCTTAGGGACAGGTTTTGGTATGAATGAGCAGTTCTTC
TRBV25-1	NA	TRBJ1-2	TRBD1	CASIGQGAGFYGYTF	TGTGCCAGCATAGGGCAGGGGGCCGGCTTCTATGGCTACACCTTC
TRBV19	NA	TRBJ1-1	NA	CASSMSGRSNTEAFF	TGTGCCAGTAGTATGAGCGGAAGGAGTAACACTGAAGCTTTCTTT
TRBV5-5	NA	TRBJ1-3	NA	CASSLAPYSGNTIYF	TGTGCCAGCAGCTTGGCCCCCTACTCTGGAAACACCATATATTTT
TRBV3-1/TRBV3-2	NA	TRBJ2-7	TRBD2	CASSVAGTTYEQYF	TGTGCCAGCAGCGTCGCCGGGACTACCTACGAGCAGTACTTC
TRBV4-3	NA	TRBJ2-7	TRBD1	CASIKDRVGEQYF	TGCGCCAGCATCAAGGACAGGGTAGGGGAGCAGTACTTC
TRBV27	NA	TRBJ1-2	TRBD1	CASSSPGTGIYGYTF	TGTGCCAGCAGTTCACCCGGGACAGGGATCTATGGCTACACCTTC
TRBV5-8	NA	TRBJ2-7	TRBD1	CASSWGQGSYEQYF	TGTGCCAGCAGCTGGGGACAGGGTTCCTACGAGCAGTACTTC
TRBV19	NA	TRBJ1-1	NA	CASQTGVEAFF	TGTGCCAGCCAGACAGGCGTTGAAGCTTTCTTT
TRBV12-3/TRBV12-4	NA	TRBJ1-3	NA	CASSFTRNTIYF	TGTGCCAGCAGTTTCACAAGAAACACCATATATTTT
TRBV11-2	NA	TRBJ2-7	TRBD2	CASSLEAGDYEQYF	TGTGCCAGCAGCTTAGAAGCGGGGGACTACGAGCAGTACTTC
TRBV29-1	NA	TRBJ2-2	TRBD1	CSAQGSGELFF	TGCAGCGCACAGGGGTCCGGGGAGCTGTTTTTT
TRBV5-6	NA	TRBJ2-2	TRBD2	CATTKRDRLAGSGELFF	TGTGCCACCACCAAACGCGACCGACTAGCGGGATCCGGGGAGCTGTTTTTT